These T cell receptor beta chains were read from a single sample in a study of CD8+ T cells in alopecia areata. Sequenced by immunoSEQ multiplex PCR; TCRdb stores in-frame clones only, minus some. This sample has some 200,000 clones, with around 56% found just once. The sample in question was CD4+ T cells sorted from blood, obtained at week 4, from a patient treated with tofacitinib. The origin of the receptors is a human donor with alopecia areata. Each CDR3 is given with its conserved first and last residue. The order of the fields is clone size, D gene, J gene, V gene, CDR3 DNA, CDR3 protein. A D gene is named only where the DNA matches it firmly. The listing skips clone size in some rows; elsewhere it reads once, few, many or a size class.

size: .
D: TRBD1
J: TRBJ2-2
V: TRBV5-1
DNA: TGCGCCAGCAGGCTGTTTGGACAGGGGAGCACCGGGGAGCTGTTTTTT
CDR3: CASRLFGQGSTGELFF

size: .
D: .
J: TRBJ2-5
V: TRBV30
DNA: TGTGCCTGGAGTGTAAGGTGGACCCAGTACTTC
CDR3: CAWSVRWTQYF

size: .
D: .
J: TRBJ2-5
V: TRBV30
DNA: TGTGCGGGGGGACGTAAAGAGACCCAGTACTTC
CDR3: CAGGRKETQYF

size: once
D: .
J: TRBJ1-2
V: TRBV30
DNA: TGTGCCTGGAGTGTACTTAGCTATGGCTACACCTTC
CDR3: CAWSVLSYGYTF

size: few
D: .
J: TRBJ2-7
V: TRBV27
DNA: TGTGCCAGCAGTTTAACTGGGGTAAGGAGTTACGAGCAGTACTTC
CDR3: CASSLTGVRSYEQYF

size: .
D: .
J: TRBJ1-2
V: TRBV29-1
DNA: TGCAGCGTTGAAGCACAGACAGGCTATGGCTACACCTTC
CDR3: CSVEAQTGYGYTF

size: few
D: .
J: TRBJ2-1
V: TRBV5-1
DNA: TGCGCCAGCAGTGAAGGACAGCCCCATTCCTACAATGAGCAGTTCTTC
CDR3: CASSEGQPHSYNEQFF

size: .
D: .
J: TRBJ1-1
V: TRBV30
DNA: TGTGCCTGGACGGGGGGAACTCAGTATGGGACTGAAGCTTTCTTT
CDR3: CAWTGGTQYGTEAFF

size: once
D: TRBD1
J: TRBJ2-5
V: TRBV6-5
DNA: TGTGCCAGCAGCACAAACCGGGACAGGGTAACCCAGTACTTC
CDR3: CASSTNRDRVTQYF

size: few
D: TRBD1
J: TRBJ1-2
V: TRBV29-1
DNA: TGCAGCGAAGGGGACAGAAACTATGGCTACACCTTC
CDR3: CSEGDRNYGYTF

size: .
D: TRBD1
J: TRBJ1-2
V: TRBV29-1
DNA: TGCAGCGTTGAAAGGCCGGGACAGGCCCTTTATGGCTACACCTTC
CDR3: CSVERPGQALYGYTF

size: few
D: .
J: TRBJ1-1
V: TRBV18
DNA: TGTGCCAGCTCACCACCGTGGCAGGGAGGAGTGGGGAACACTGAAGCTTTCTTT
CDR3: CASSPPWQGGVGNTEAFF

size: .
D: TRBD1
J: TRBJ1-4
V: TRBV5-4
DNA: TGTGCCAGCAGCCCCGGGGGGACAGGGAATGAAAAACTGTTTTTT
CDR3: CASSPGGTGNEKLFF

size: .
D: TRBD2
J: TRBJ2-1
V: TRBV30
DNA: TGTGCCTGGAGTCCCGCTCGCCGACTAGCGTTTAGCTATGAGCAGTTCTTC
CDR3: CAWSPARRLAFSYEQFF

size: .
D: .
J: TRBJ1-5
V: TRBV30
DNA: TGTGCCTGGAGTGTGTTGGGGGCGCGCAATCAGCCCCAGCATTTT
CDR3: CAWSVLGARNQPQHF

size: .
D: TRBD2
J: TRBJ2-2
V: TRBV29-1
DNA: TGCAGCGTTGGTTCTCTAGCGGGGATGGACACCGGGGAGCTGTTTTTT
CDR3: CSVGSLAGMDTGELFF

size: few
D: TRBD2
J: TRBJ2-1
V: TRBV7-2
DNA: TGTGCCAGCAGCTCCCTCTTGGAGCGGGGGGGCCGTTACAATGAGCAGTTCTTC
CDR3: CASSSLLERGGRYNEQFF

size: .
D: TRBD2
J: TRBJ2-3
V: TRBV5-4
DNA: TGTGCCAGCAGCAACCGACTAGCGGGGAGCACAGATACGCAGTATTTT
CDR3: CASSNRLAGSTDTQYF

size: .
D: .
J: TRBJ2-7
V: TRBV30
DNA: TGTGCCTGGAGTTCCACGGGCGAGCAGTACTTC
CDR3: CAWSSTGEQYF

size: .
D: .
J: TRBJ2-7
V: TRBV30
DNA: TGTGCCTGGAGTGTAGTAGGGGGCTCCTACGAGCAGTACTTC
CDR3: CAWSVVGGSYEQYF

size: few
D: .
J: TRBJ1-6
V: TRBV25-1
DNA: TGTGCCAGCAGGGCAGGCGGTTCACCCCTCCACTTT
CDR3: CASRAGGSPLHF

size: .
D: .
J: TRBJ2-7
V: TRBV18
DNA: TGTGCCAGCTCACCCGTGGGGTACGAGCAGTACTTC
CDR3: CASSPVGYEQYF

size: .
D: .
J: TRBJ2-7
V: TRBV5-1
DNA: TGCGCCAGCAGCTTGGTGGTCCGGGGCGAGCAGTACTTC
CDR3: CASSLVVRGEQYF

size: .
D: .
J: TRBJ1-2
V: TRBV27
DNA: TGTGCCAGCAGTCCTCGTCGGGGAAACTATGGCTACACCTTC
CDR3: CASSPRRGNYGYTF

size: .
D: .
J: TRBJ2-3
V: TRBV7-2
DNA: TGTGCCAGCAGCTTAGGGTACAGGTCCACAGATACGCAGTATTTT
CDR3: CASSLGYRSTDTQYF

size: .
D: .
J: TRBJ2-1
V: TRBV5-6
DNA: TGTGCCAGCAGCCGCCTCGGGGTGGCTCGAGGGGACAATGAGCAGTTCTTC
CDR3: CASSRLGVARGDNEQFF

size: few
D: .
J: TRBJ1-2
V: TRBV7-2
DNA: TGTGCCAGCAGCTCCGACAGTGTACGAAGCTACACCTTC
CDR3: CASSSDSVRSYTF

size: .
D: TRBD1
J: TRBJ1-5
V: TRBV30
DNA: TGTGCCTGCGGGACAGGGGGCGCGGGTGGCAATCAGCCCCAGCATTTT
CDR3: CACGTGGAGGNQPQHF

size: few
D: .
J: TRBJ2-5
V: TRBV25-1
DNA: TGTGCCAGCAGTGAAGAGACCCAGTACTTC
CDR3: CASSEETQYF

size: .
D: .
J: TRBJ2-5
V: TRBV5-1
DNA: TGCGCCAGCAGCTTGGGTTTAGAGACCCAGTACTTC
CDR3: CASSLGLETQYF

size: .
D: .
J: TRBJ2-1
V: TRBV27
DNA: TGTGCCAGCAGTCCTCGCCGCGGGGTTGGGGGGTACAATGAGCAGTTCTTC
CDR3: CASSPRRGVGGYNEQFF

size: .
D: TRBD1
J: TRBJ2-7
V: TRBV27
DNA: TGTGCCAGCACCCCGGTCAGGGGGTTACGAGAGCAGTACTTC
CDR3: CASTPVRGLREQYF

size: .
D: TRBD1
J: TRBJ2-4
V: TRBV29-1
DNA: TGCAGCGCGGGACAGGGGGCAGTCAAAAACATTCAGTACTTC
CDR3: CSAGQGAVKNIQYF

size: .
D: TRBD1
J: TRBJ1-2
V: TRBV7-9
DNA: TGTGCCAGCAGCTTAATAGTGGGGACAGGAAGCAGTGGCTACACCTTC
CDR3: CASSLIVGTGSSGYTF

size: .
D: .
J: TRBJ1-5
V: TRBV5-1
DNA: TGCGCCAGCAGCTTGGGAGACAGGAGGGATCAGCCCCAGCATTTT
CDR3: CASSLGDRRDQPQHF

size: few
D: .
J: TRBJ1-2
V: TRBV14
DNA: TGTGCCAGCAGCACGGGATTCACCTACGCTAACTATGGCTACACCTTC
CDR3: CASSTGFTYANYGYTF

size: .
D: TRBD1
J: TRBJ2-1
V: TRBV30
DNA: TGTGCCTGGAGTCGGACAGGGGGCTTTTTAGGTGAGCAGTTCTTC
CDR3: CAWSRTGGFLGEQFF

size: .
D: .
J: TRBJ2-6
V: TRBV2
DNA: TGTGCCAGCAGGGCAGGGTCTGGGGCCAACGTCCTGACTTTC
CDR3: CASRAGSGANVLTF

size: few
D: .
J: TRBJ2-7
V: TRBV28
DNA: TGTGCCAGCAGTTTCGTCCGACCTCGGGTCTCCGAGCAGTACTTC
CDR3: CASSFVRPRVSEQYF

size: .
D: .
J: TRBJ1-6
V: TRBV2
DNA: TGTGCCAGCAGTGAATGGGCTTCACCCCTCCACTTT
CDR3: CASSEWASPLHF

size: once
D: .
J: TRBJ1-4
V: TRBV25-1
DNA: TGTGCCAGCAGTGACTTTAGGGGAGAAGGAGAAAAACTGTTTTTT
CDR3: CASSDFRGEGEKLFF

size: few
D: .
J: TRBJ1-1
V: TRBV19
DNA: TGTGCCAGTAGTATACCCAGGGCCACTGAAGCTTTCTTT
CDR3: CASSIPRATEAFF

size: .
D: .
J: TRBJ2-7
V: TRBV29-1
DNA: TGCAGCGTTGTACGCGGAACCTACGAGCAGTACTTC
CDR3: CSVVRGTYEQYF

size: .
D: .
J: TRBJ1-1
V: TRBV11-2
DNA: TGTGCCAGCAGCTTAGCCACTGAAGCTTTCTTT
CDR3: CASSLATEAFF

size: .
D: .
J: TRBJ2-3
V: TRBV11-2
DNA: TGTGCCAGCAGCTTAGCAGAGGAAGATACGCAGTATTTT
CDR3: CASSLAEEDTQYF

size: .
D: .
J: TRBJ1-2
V: TRBV19
DNA: TGTGCCAGTAGTATGCGTGTCGAGTCCCTTAACTATGGCTACACCTTC
CDR3: CASSMRVESLNYGYTF

size: few
D: .
J: TRBJ2-3
V: TRBV7-2
DNA: TGTGCCAGCAGCCTCGGGTCGGGCTATAGCACAGATACGCAGTATTTT
CDR3: CASSLGSGYSTDTQYF